These 21 T cell receptor beta chains were all obtained from the same sample, sequenced in a study of T cell responses to AZD1222 COVID-19 vaccine. Sequenced by immunoSEQ multiplex PCR; TCRdb stores in-frame clones only, minus some. This table has around 200,000 clones, more than 75% appearing once. This material consisted of peripheral blood, taken 28 days after the second AZD1222 dose. These receptors all stem from an adult who received the AZD1222 COVID-19 vaccine.

The chain recombines TRBV29-1 with TRBJ2-7, with 7 positions matching TRBD2. The CDR3 runs to 11 residues. Germline V gene sequence: CDR1 SQVTM, CDR2 ANQGSEA. With 6 bases clipped from V and 6 bases from J, the junction kept 5 bases outside the gene matches. CDR3 coding DNA: TGCAGCGTCCGCGGGGGAAGCGAGCAGTACTTC. It yields the protein CSVRGGSEQYF.

This clone was seen once. This chain joins TRBV4-3 and TRBJ1-2; maybe TRBD1 (5 bases). Looked up from germline, CDR1 is LGHNA and CDR2 is YSLEER. This CDR3 is built from 14 residues. With 5 bases removed from V and 8 bases from J, the gap between germline ends came to 18 bases. The CDR3 loop is CASSYNGAREGYTF. CDR3 DNA: TGCGCCAGCAGCTATAACGGGGCGAGGGAGGGCTACACCTTC.

In this sample, this clone turned up once. The chain carries TRBV7-8 and TRBJ2-7, with 10 bases fitting TRBD2. This CDR3 spans 17 amino acids. With V trimmed by 1 base and J by 6 bases, 12 bases remained unmatched. Looked up from germline, CDR1 is SGHVS and CDR2 is FQNEAQ. The CDR3 region has the DNA TGTGCCAGCAGCTTAGAGTGGGCTAGCGGGAGATCTAGCGAGCAGTACTTC. Protein product: CASSLEWASGRSSEQYF.

The chain recombines TRBV30 with TRBJ2-1; D unresolved. CDR1 is GTSNPN, CDR2 SVGIG, per germline (reference sequence). This CDR3 has 13 amino acids. Trimming left V 7 bases short and J 0 bases short, with 10 bases between. CDR3 bases: TGTGCCTCCTCCCCTGGCTCCTACAATGAGCAGTTCTTC. It codes for CASSPGSYNEQFF.

This clone was observed at least ten times. The genes are TRBV11-3 and TRBJ1-5; D may be TRBD1 (6 bases). V was clipped by 4 bases and J by 5 bases, with 15 bases between them. This CDR3 contains 15 residues. The germline CDR1 and CDR2 sequences are SGHNT and YENEEA. The CDR3 bases are TGTGCCAGCAGCTCAGACGGACAGTCGGATCAGCCCCAGCATTTT. It translates to CASSSDGQSDQPQHF.

Details on this clone: This specimen includes other DNA sequences encoding the same CDR3. The chain employs TRBV5-4 and TRBJ2-5; 8 positions match TRBD2. Looked up from germline, CDR1 is SGHNT and CDR2 is YYREEE (reference sequence). The CDR3 extends over 15 amino acids. Trimming took 5 bases from V and 5 from J; bases not matched to a gene: 11. This chain's CDR3 is CASSFLAGGGETQYF. CDR3 DNA sequence: TGTGCCAGCAGTTTCCTGGCGGGAGGTGGGGAGACCCAGTACTTC.

The V gene is TRBV4-2, the J gene TRBJ2-1; 8 nucleotides line up with TRBD2. The CDR3 runs to 16 residues. Trimming removed 0 bases from V and 9 bases from J; junction bases left unmatched: 10. Germline V gene sequence: CDR1 LGHNA, CDR2 YNFKEQ. CDR3 nucleotides: TGTGCCAGCAGCCAAGAAGAGGGACTAGACCTCGGTGAGCAGTTCTTC. Translating it yields CASSQEEGLDLGEQFF.

The chain uses TRBV20-1 and TRBJ1-1; TRBD1 is a possible D gene (5 bases). There are 11 residues in the CDR3. Germline loops: CDR1 DFQATT, CDR2 SNEGSKA (reference sequence). DNA of the CDR3: TGCGCAAGCCGACGGGACGGTGAAGCTTTCTTT. This sequence encodes CASRRDGEAFF.

The V gene is TRBV15, the J gene TRBJ2-7; 10 nucleotides match TRBD1. This CDR3 has 15 amino acids. Germline assignment: CDR1 LNHNV and CDR2 YYDKDF (reference sequence). The V and J ends lost 0 bases and 6 bases, in that order; junction bases with no gene match: 5. CDR3 in amino acids: CATSRDTGTGAEQYF. DNA for the CDR3: TGTGCCACCAGCAGAGATACCGGGACAGGGGCCGAGCAGTACTTC.

In regard to this clone: One junction end does not reproduce the germline sequence, and a read error may be involved. Different DNA sequences within this sample yield the same CDR3. The J gene is TRBJ2-7, the V gene TRBV29-1, with 8 bases fitting TRBD1. This CDR3 has 13 amino acids. CDR1 is SQVTM and CDR2 is ANQGSEA in the germline V gene. CDR3 amino acids: CSVEGTGAYEQYF. The CDR3 DNA reads as TGCAGCGTCGAAGGGACAGGAGCCTACGAGCAGTACTTC.

The J gene is TRBJ2-7, the V gene TRBV30; D not resolved. Trimming removed 0 bases from V and 2 bases from J, with 14 bases in between. This CDR3 comprises 15 residues. Germline V gives CDR1 GTSNPN, CDR2 SVGIG (reference sequence). This CDR3 reads CAWSVRQALAYEQYF. Written as DNA, the CDR3 is TGTGCCTGGAGTGTACGCCAGGCCCTTGCCTACGAGCAGTACTTC.

V usage is TRBV4-2 and J usage is TRBJ1-1; D not resolved. The V gene's germline CDR1 is LGHNA and CDR2 YNFKEQ. Deletions cut 8 bases from V and 4 bases from J, with 14 bases between. The CDR3 is 13 amino acids. The DNA for the CDR3 is TGTGCCAGCTTCGGGTGGGTGGGCACTGAAGCTTTCTTT. This codes for CASFGWVGTEAFF.

This CDR3 reads CATRKGANEAFF. Here the CDR3 DNA reads TGTGCCACCAGGAAGGGGGCGAATGAAGCTTTCTTT. V usage is TRBV25-1 and J usage is TRBJ1-1, with TRBD1 identical over 7 bases. This CDR3 comprises 12 residues. Per the germline V gene, CDR1 is MGHDK and CDR2 is SYGVNS. The trim removed 10 bases at V and 7 bases at J, leaving 9 bases unmatched.

The chain recombines TRBV28 with TRBJ1-6, with D maybe TRBD1 (5 bases). The CDR3 loop spans 13 amino acids. The ends were cut back, 10 bases at V and 7 bases at J, with 14 bases in the middle. The germline CDR1 and CDR2 sequences are MDHEN and SYDVKM. Written as DNA, the CDR3 is TGTGCCACGCACCTTGGGGCCAATTCACCCCTCCACTTT. Residues: CATHLGANSPLHF.

The J gene is TRBJ2-7, the V gene TRBV6-6, with 7 bases aligning to TRBD1. CDR1 is MNHNY and CDR2 is SVGAGI in the germline V gene (reference sequence). Unmatched junction bases numbered 4, after V lost 5 bases and J lost 3 bases. The CDR3 has 13 residues. The CDR3 bases are TGTGCCAGCAGTCGGGACAGCCTCTACGAGCAGTACTTC. Protein: CASSRDSLYEQYF.

This chain uses TRBV29-1 with TRBJ2-5; 8 bases map to TRBD1. V shed 6 bases, J shed 1 base, and the junction held 4 bases outside the gene matches. Per the germline V gene, CDR1 is SQVTM and CDR2 is ANQGSEA. The CDR3 extends over 13 amino acids. CDR3 sequence (DNA): TGCAGCGTCGGACAGGGACTCCAAGAGACCCAGTACTTC. Its translation is CSVGQGLQETQYF.

The gene calls are TRBV4-2 and TRBJ1-3; no reliable D call. Trimming left V 1 base short and J 4 bases short, with 17 bases between. The germline V gene encodes CDR1 LGHNA and CDR2 YNFKEQ. CDR3 size: 17 residues. CDR3 nucleotides: TGTGCCAGCAGCCAAGGAATGGGGAGGAATTCCGGAAACACCATATATTTT. Amino acid sequence: CASSQGMGRNSGNTIYF.

The rearrangement links TRBV19 to TRBJ2-7; 11 bases match TRBD2. V shed 10 bases, J shed 4 bases, and the junction held 6 bases outside the gene matches. CDR1 and CDR2 from the germline V gene are LNHDA and SQIVND (reference sequence). CDR3 length: 13 residues. The CDR3 nucleotides read TGTGCCACTGGACTAGCGGGCGGTTACGAGCAGTACTTC. Its protein is CATGLAGGYEQYF.

V and J are TRBV2 and TRBJ2-1; D gene unclear. This CDR3 comprises 11 residues. Germline assignment: CDR1 SNHLY and CDR2 FYNNEI. V lost 6 bases to trimming and J lost 15 bases, with 15 bases between them. This chain's CDR3 is CASRASDKRFF. DNA for the CDR3: TGTGCCAGCAGGGCTAGTGATAAGCGGTTCTTC.

The chain links TRBV28 to TRBJ2-1; no reliable D call. Germline CDR1 MDHEN, CDR2 SYDVKM. This CDR3 contains 16 residues. Trimming shortened V by 1 base and J by 1 base, and 11 bases separated the two germline ends. As DNA, the CDR3 is TGTGCCAGCAGTTTATTAAAGGCGTATTCCTACAATGAGCAGTTCTTC. Translation: CASSLLKAYSYNEQFF.

The CDR3 loop is CASSAATRETQYF. In DNA form, the CDR3 reads TGTGCCAGCAGTGCCGCGACCCGTGAGACCCAGTACTTC. The V and J genes are TRBV6-6 and TRBJ2-5; no firm D call. The CDR3 runs to 13 residues. CDR1 is MNHNY, CDR2 SVGAGI, per germline (reference sequence). The ends were cut back, 5 bases at V and 5 bases at J, with 12 bases in the middle.